This T cell receptor (beta chain) originates from a study of regulatory T cells in long-lasting Graves disease. Study summary: Patients with new Graves' disease had used antithyroid drugs below 3 months.

Time point in this sample: newly diagnosed GD, antithyroid drugs for less than 3 months. Construction of the TCR library relied on RNA isolated from PBMCs. Germline CDR1 and CDR2: KGHDR and SFDVKD. This CDR3 is 15 amino acids long. Trimming shortened V by 1 base and J by 3 bases, and 10 bases separated the two germline ends. Study results and caveats: Accuracy may have suffered from the small sample size. Gene preferences differed: TRBV28, TRBJ1-2, TRBJ2-5 in persistent cases.

Arm-PCR with iRepertoire HTBI primers amplified the CDR3 regions for these TCR beta libraries. MiXCR was run by TCRdb on the multiplex PCR reads, yielding one entry per CDR3 protein. The sample has about 540,000 distinct CDR3 sequences; approximately 13% are singletons. As regards this clonotype: What it binds is unknown.

The sample also formed part of further work on T cells in Graves' hyperthyroidism and ophthalmopathy. That paper notes: Most expanded thyroid clonotypes above 0.001 also appeared in blood.

This receptor was taken from a man aged 30-40 years with Graves disease. Sequenced material: peripheral blood mononuclear cells (PBMCs), taken at new diagnosis, from a patient treated with antithyroid drugs. The V gene is TRBV24-1, the J gene TRBJ2-3; no definite D call. The CDR3 region is CATSDLARETDTQYF. The DNA of the CDR3 is TGTGCCACCAGTGATTTAGCCAGAGAGACAGATACGCAGTATTTT.